This paragraph covers one TCR beta chain sequence. Its antigen is not identified. Assay: immunoSEQ multiplex PCR; the TCRdb copy retains only in-frame clones and omits some. This sample has more than 120,000 clones, with about 92% found just once. This specimen belongs to a study of T cell responses to AZD1222 COVID-19 vaccine. Whole-study results and caveats: Donors in the cohort were predominantly white British and more often female, and clonal diversity was possibly underestimated.

The clonotype comes from an adult in good health. This sample comprised peripheral blood, obtained on day 0 of AZD1222 vaccination.

CDR3 loop: CASSQVSAPNYEQFF. The CDR3, as DNA: TGTGCCAGCAGCCAGGTCTCGGCCCCGAACTATGAGCAGTTCTTC. The chain is built from TRBV6-5 and TRBJ2-1; D gene uncertain. CDR1 is MNHEY, CDR2 SVGAGI, per germline. The CDR3 totals 15 residues. V lost 6 bases to trimming and J lost 8 bases, with 20 bases between them.